Listed below are T cell receptor beta chains from one sample, sequenced in a study of blood T cells in healthy people across ages. TCRdb called the 5' RACE reads again in MiXCR, with one record for every CDR3 protein. The table records approximately 770,000 distinct CDR3 sequences, roughly 64% of them present only once. Sequencing was done on a sample of blood. These receptors originate from a young man in good health. Each CDR3 is given with its conserved first and last residue.

v_call	j_call	cdr3_aa
TRBV7-2	TRBJ1-2	CASSLGSGPTNYGYTF
TRBV7-2	TRBJ1-5	CASSLGSGTQPQHF
TRBV4-1	.	CASSQERQGASEQYF
TRBV29-1	TRBJ1-1	CSAQTGTWNTEAFF
TRBV5-1	TRBJ1-3	CASRTDSGNTIYF
TRBV30	TRBJ2-1	CAWSVSTSGKNEQFF
TRBV29-1	TRBJ2-2	CSVVRLAGDTGELFF
TRBV20-1	TRBJ1-2	CSAAHQGHYGCTF
TRBV18	.	CASSPTSGTAYEQYF
TRBV9	TRBJ1-2	CASSQSGYSNYGYTF
TRBV3-1	TRBJ2-5	CASSQENLAGKQETQYF
TRBV14	TRBJ2-7	CASSQFRDRDEQYF
TRBV20-1	TRBJ2-1	CSAQAAGLYNEQFF
TRBV4-3	TRBJ2-1	CASSQEWAELSYNEQFF
TRBV11-3	TRBJ2-3	CASSQPSTDTQYF
TRBV29-1	TRBJ2-6	CSVDDRNSGANVLTF
TRBV7-2	TRBJ1-6	CASSPVGQLLHF
TRBV7-2	TRBJ2-1	CASSHPGDVAYNEQFF
TRBV12-3/TRBV12-4	TRBJ2-7	CASSRGLAGGSYEQYF
TRBV20-1	TRBJ2-4	CSASTSGRNIQYF
TRBV7-9	TRBJ2-6	CASSSDAGANVLTF
TRBV25-1	TRBJ2-5	CASSGEYETQYF
TRBV7-2	TRBJ2-5	CASSLVATVGQETQYF
TRBV12-3/TRBV12-4	TRBJ1-2	CASSFSGQGLSHGYTF
TRBV5-1	TRBJ2-3	CASSLGGQRTDTQYF
TRBV9	TRBJ2-3	CASSPERSWGTDTQYF
TRBV4-3	TRBJ2-5	CASSPERGGTYNEQYF
TRBV29-1	TRBJ2-7	CSVESVGREQYF
TRBV10-2	TRBJ1-5	CASGTDNQPQHF
TRBV29-1	TRBJ1-2	CSVLPGQSNYGYTF
TRBV12-3/TRBV12-4	TRBJ1-2	CASGRGPSENYGYTF
TRBV30	TRBJ2-7	CAWVWFNEQYF
TRBV4-3	TRBJ1-1	CASSPRPYTEAFF
TRBV5-1	TRBJ2-3	CASSLGRGHYTDTQYF
TRBV6-2/TRBV6-3	TRBJ1-1	CASSYSIEVGDMESNTEAFF
TRBV4-3	TRBJ1-5	CASSQQYRGRSDQPQHF
TRBV20-1	TRBJ2-1	CSAEGGQAYNEQFF
TRBV7-8	TRBJ2-5	CASSRTMEETQYF